These 27 T cell receptor beta chains share one sample of origin, sequenced in a study of cytomegalovirus exposure and HLA in healthy donors. A multiplex PCR was run with 60 Vbeta primers and 13 Jbeta primers. Only in-frame clones appear in the TCRdb table, and some are missing; sequencing was by immunoSEQ multiplex PCR. Counted here are fewer than 200,000 clones, around nine tenths occurring once; the ten biggest clones make up 0.65% to 0.9%. Material for sequencing was PBMCs. The receptors stem from a woman aged 25 to 39 in good health and CMV-seronegative.

The chain has TRBV7-3 and TRBJ2-5; 12 nucleotides match TRBD2. The CDR3 loop spans 16 amino acids. With V trimmed by 2 bases and J by 5 bases, 6 bases remained unmatched. The germline CDR1 and CDR2 sequences are SGHTA and FQGTGA. CDR3 sequence (DNA): TGTGCCAGCAGCTTAGCGCCTGGACTAGCGGGGGAGACCCAGTACTTC. Translating gives CASSLAPGLAGETQYF.

This clone appeared once. V and J are TRBV7-9 and TRBJ2-1; 12 bases are shared with TRBD1. This CDR3 spans 15 amino acids. Trimming cost V 5 bases and J 7 bases; bases outside gene matches: 6. In germline, CDR1 is SEHNR, CDR2 FQNEAQ (reference sequence). CDR3 loop: CASSPLGQGANEQFF. CDR3 bases: TGTGCCAGCAGCCCCTTGGGACAGGGGGCGAATGAGCAGTTCTTC. Based on the CDR3 plus reference TRBV7-9 and TRBJ2-1, the full variable domain is DTGVSQNPRHKITKRGQNVTFRCDPISEHNRLYWYRQTLGQGPEFLTYFQNEAQLEKSRLLSDRFSAERPKGSFSTLEIQRTEQGDSAMYLCASSPLGQGANEQFFGPGTRLTVL.

The genes are TRBV30 and TRBJ1-5, with D hard to call. Germline V gene sequence: CDR1 GTSNPN, CDR2 SVGIG (reference sequence). With 0 bases removed from V and 7 bases from J, the gap between germline ends came to 7 bases. CDR3 size: 12 residues. CDR3 sequence: CAWSVGEQPQHF. The CDR3 nucleotides read TGTGCCTGGAGTGTTGGAGAACAGCCCCAGCATTTT.

The chain recombines TRBV30 with TRBJ2-3; 8 bases line up with TRBD2. The germline gives CDR1 GTSNPN, CDR2 SVGIG (reference sequence). The CDR3 extends over 14 amino acids. J was trimmed by 0 bases and V by 3 bases; bases with no gene match: 2. CDR3 protein: CAWRSSGSTDTQYF. The CDR3 DNA follows: TGTGCCTGGAGGTCTAGCGGGAGCACAGATACGCAGTATTTT.

V and J are TRBV5-4 and TRBJ1-2; 10 nucleotides line up with TRBD1. Losses at the gene ends were 2 bases for V and 4 bases for J; bases not matched to a gene: 5. The CDR3 totals 15 residues. Germline-derived CDR1 and CDR2 are SGHNT and YYREEE (reference sequence). CDR3 residues: CASSLPGQGSYGYTF. CDR3 nucleotide sequence: TGTGCCAGCAGCTTACCGGGACAGGGGTCCTATGGCTACACCTTC.

The J gene is TRBJ1-2, the V gene TRBV18; no definite D call. Germline-derived CDR1 and CDR2 are KGHSH and LQKENI. The V gene lost 6 bases and the J gene lost 2 bases, with 10 bases spanning the gap. The CDR3 extends over 13 amino acids. In DNA form, the CDR3 reads TGTGCCAGCTCCCTGGGCCTGAACTATGGCTACACCTTC. Amino acid sequence: CASSLGLNYGYTF. Together with reference TRBV18 and TRBJ1-2, the CDR3 gives the full variable domain: NAGVMQNPRHLVRRRGQEARLRCSPMKGHSHVYWYRQLPEEGLKFMVYLQKENIIDESGMPKERFSAEFPKEGPSILRIQQVVRGDSAAYFCASSLGLNYGYTFGSGTRLTVV.

The genes are TRBV7-8 and TRBJ2-7; 10 positions match TRBD1. The CDR3 is made up of 14 amino acids. Germline-derived CDR1 and CDR2 are SGHVS and FQNEAQ. The junction had 3 bases not matched to a gene; V was cut back by 3 bases and J by 4 bases. Written as DNA, the CDR3 is TGTGCCAGCAGCTTCCCGGGACAGGGGTACGAGCAGTACTTC. Translating it yields CASSFPGQGYEQYF.

V and J are TRBV6-6 and TRBJ2-7, with D possibly matching TRBD1 (5 bases). This CDR3 contains 12 residues. Germline V gene lookup returns CDR1 MNHNY and CDR2 SVGAGI (reference sequence). V was clipped by 5 bases and J by 3 bases, with 8 bases between them. CDR3 amino acids: CASSPRVYEQYF. The CDR3 DNA is TGTGCCAGCAGTCCCAGGGTCTACGAGCAGTACTTC.

The CDR3 region has the DNA TGTGCCAGCAGTTCAGTTGTGGAGACCCAGTACTTC. It specifies CASSSVVETQYF. The rearrangement joins TRBV6-6 to TRBJ2-5; D is unresolved. This CDR3 region has 12 residues. Trimming pared 4 bases from V and 5 bases from J, leaving 8 bases between. Germline V gives CDR1 MNHNY, CDR2 SVGAGI (reference sequence).

This clone appeared a single time. This rearrangement joins TRBV30 to TRBJ2-7; unclear D gene. V dropped 0 bases and J dropped 4 bases, with 7 bases sitting between them. CDR3 length: 12 amino acids. Per the germline V gene, CDR1 is GTSNPN and CDR2 is SVGIG (reference sequence). Here the CDR3 DNA reads TGTGCCTGGAGTGTTTCCGGTTACGAGCAGTACTTC. Its protein is CAWSVSGYEQYF.

The V gene is TRBV13, the J gene TRBJ2-1, with D unresolved. The germline gives CDR1 PRHDT, CDR2 FYEKMQ (reference sequence). V lost 2 bases and J 8 bases, leaving 16 bases between the germline ends. The CDR3 runs to 15 residues. In DNA form, the CDR3 reads TGTGCCAGCAGCTTACTAGTAGAGCAAACCCATGAGCAGTTCTTC. Translation: CASSLLVEQTHEQFF. Drawing the rest from reference TRBV13 and TRBJ2-1, the complete variable domain is AAGVIQSPRHLIKEKRETATLKCYPIPRHDTVYWYQQGPGQDPQFLISFYEKMQSDKGSIPDRFSAQQFSDYHSELNMSSLELGDSALYFCASSLLVEQTHEQFFGPGTRLTVL.

The chain uses TRBV9 and TRBJ2-3, with TRBD2 matching over 7 bases. Germline CDR1 SGDLS, CDR2 YYNGEE. V gave up 0 bases and J gave up 3 bases; unmatched junction bases: 7. This CDR3 contains 16 residues. CDR3 DNA: TGTGCCAGCAGCGTAGGATTGGGCGGGAGAACAGATACGCAGTATTTT. Translation gives CASSVGLGGRTDTQYF.

The CDR3 DNA is TGTGCCAGCAGCTTAGGGGGAGGAGTCTCTACCTTC. It yields the protein CASSLGGGVSTF. J is TRBJ1-2 and V is TRBV7-9; no clear D. V gave up 1 base and J gave up 14 bases, with 14 bases separating them. This CDR3 is built from 12 residues. Looked up from germline, CDR1 is SEHNR and CDR2 is FQNEAQ (reference sequence).

The genes are TRBV18 and TRBJ2-7; TRBD1 matches 8 bases. CDR3 size: 15 residues. Unmatched junction bases numbered 4, after V lost 3 bases and J lost 0 bases. From germline, CDR1 is KGHSH and CDR2 LQKENI. The CDR3 region has the DNA TGTGCCAGCTCACCTTCAGGACAGGGCTCCTACGAGCAGTACTTC. Its protein product is CASSPSGQGSYEQYF.

The chain joins TRBV4-1 to TRBJ1-2; the D is unclear. The CDR3 has 15 residues. Germline CDR1 MGHRA, CDR2 YSYEKL. Trimming left V 0 bases short and J 6 bases short, with 14 bases between. The CDR3 DNA is TGCGCCAGCAGCCAAGATTTGTGGAGTTTTGATGGCTACACCTTC. Translating gives CASSQDLWSFDGYTF.

The rearrangement links TRBV5-6 to TRBJ2-1, with D perhaps matching TRBD2 (6 bases). The CDR3 spans 16 residues. The V end was cut by 4 bases, the J end by 0 bases, with 14 bases between. CDR1 and CDR2 from the germline V gene are SGHDT and YYEEEE. CDR3 sequence: CASSLGGGSSYNEQFF. Written as DNA, the CDR3 is TGTGCCAGCAGCCTGGGTGGGGGGAGCTCCTACAATGAGCAGTTCTTC.

This chain links TRBV5-5 with TRBJ1-1; possible D gene TRBD1, 6 bases. This CDR3 has 15 residues. Trimming pared 2 bases from V and 7 bases from J, leaving 18 bases between. Looked up from germline, CDR1 is SGHKS and CDR2 is YYEKEE (reference sequence). CDR3 amino acids: CASSLPTGKGSEAFF. The CDR3, as DNA: TGTGCCAGCAGCTTACCCACAGGGAAGGGGAGTGAAGCTTTCTTT. Full variable domain (outside the CDR3, taken from reference TRBV5-5 and TRBJ1-1): DAGVTQSPTHLIKTRGQQVTLRCSPISGHKSVSWYQQVLGQGPQFIFQYYEKEERGRGNFPDRFSARQFPNYSSELNVNALLLGDSALYLCASSLPTGKGSEAFFGQGTRLTVV.

This sequence joins TRBV7-8 and TRBJ2-7; 13 bases map to TRBD2. CDR1 and CDR2 (germline): SGHVS, FQNEAQ. The CDR3 covers 16 residues. Unmatched junction bases numbered 7, after V lost 3 bases and J lost 5 bases. The CDR3 bases are TGTGCCAGCAGCTTGCGGACTAGCGGGAGCACCGACGAGCAGTACTTC. Protein sequence: CASSLRTSGSTDEQYF.

V and J are TRBV19 and TRBJ1-5, with D perhaps TRBD1 (6 bases). Germline assignment: CDR1 LNHDA and CDR2 SQIVND (reference sequence). This CDR3 region has 14 residues. Trimming cost V 2 bases and J 7 bases, with 12 bases left between them. The CDR3 region has the DNA TGTGCCAGTAGTATACAGGGGACGGGACAGCCCCAGCATTTT. It encodes CASSIQGTGQPQHF.

This clone is a singleton in its sample. The gene calls are TRBV11-1 and TRBJ1-2, with D unclear. Trimming removed 1 base at V and 5 bases at J, with 20 bases between. Germline V gives CDR1 SGHAT, CDR2 FQDESV (reference sequence). The CDR3 extends over 17 amino acids. The CDR3 coding sequence is TGTGCCAGCAGCTTAGACTCTAGGCGAACGACGGCGTATGGCTACACCTTC. Translation gives CASSLDSRRTTAYGYTF.

With regard to this clone: Other nucleotide sequences from this sample produce the same CDR3. The chain carries TRBV20-1 and TRBJ2-5; the D gene is possibly TRBD1 (6 bases). Germline V gene data show CDR1 as DFQATT and CDR2 as SNEGSKA (reference sequence). Trimming shortened V by 2 bases and J by 5 bases, and 6 bases separated the two germline ends. There are 11 residues in the CDR3. The CDR3 protein is CSARQGETQYF. Written as DNA, the CDR3 is TGCAGTGCTAGACAGGGGGAGACCCAGTACTTC.

This clone was counted a few times. The chain carries TRBV27 and TRBJ2-7; 7 positions agree with TRBD1. The CDR3 totals 15 residues. The germline gives CDR1 MNHEY, CDR2 SMNVEV (reference sequence). Trimming removed 5 bases from V and 5 bases from J; junction bases left unmatched: 12. Here the CDR3 reads CASSPIGRGLNEQYF. The CDR3 DNA follows: TGTGCCAGCAGTCCCATCGGAAGGGGGCTCAACGAGCAGTACTTC.

The V and J genes are TRBV5-4 and TRBJ2-5; tentatively, D is TRBD2 (5 bases). V shed 7 bases and J shed 5 bases, with 15 bases lying between them. Germline CDR1 is SGHNT and CDR2 is YYREEE (reference sequence). The CDR3 consists of 13 residues. The CDR3 is CASHRDLGETQYF. CDR3 DNA sequence: TGTGCCAGCCACCGGGATCTTGGGGAGACCCAGTACTTC.

The chain employs TRBV4-3 and TRBJ1-1; D gene ambiguous. This CDR3 is 13 amino acids long. V shed 6 bases and J shed 0 bases, with 8 bases lying between them. Germline values: CDR1 LGHNA, CDR2 YSLEER. In nucleotides, the CDR3 is TGCGCCAGCAGGCGAACGGTGAACACTGAAGCTTTCTTT. Translated: CASRRTVNTEAFF.

The rearrangement joins TRBV7-3 to TRBJ2-2, with D tentatively TRBD1 (5 bases). The CDR3 runs to 15 residues. Per germline, CDR1 SGHTA and CDR2 FQGTGA. The V gene lost 1 base and the J gene lost 4 bases, with 10 bases spanning the gap. The CDR3 loop reads CASSLIQGGTGELFF. The CDR3 nucleotides are TGTGCCAGCAGCTTAATTCAGGGTGGCACCGGGGAGCTGTTTTTT.

This rearrangement joins TRBV4-1 to TRBJ1-2; D is unclear. Trimming left V 5 bases short and J 4 bases short, with 17 bases between. CDR3 length equals 15 residues. The germline CDR1 and CDR2 sequences are MGHRA and YSYEKL. CDR3 loop: CASSSPDRVGYGYTF. Written as DNA, the CDR3 is TGCGCCAGCAGCTCTCCCGACCGGGTCGGCTATGGCTACACCTTC.

This chain uses TRBV5-1 with TRBJ2-3, with TRBD2 matching over 7 bases. V trimming: 2 bases; J trimming: 3 bases; junction bases outside the gene matches: 12. Germline V CDR1 and CDR2: SGHRS, YFSETQ. CDR3 length: 17 amino acids. DNA for the CDR3: TGCGCCAGCAGCTTCCAGTCGCGGGCTAGCGGAACAGATACGCAGTATTTT. It translates to CASSFQSRASGTDTQYF.